The rows below give T cell receptor beta chains drawn from one sample of a study of T-cell memory formation after mild COVID-19. TCRdb reprocessed the 5' RACE reads with MiXCR, giving one entry per CDR3 protein. Of fewer than 400,000 distinct CDR3 sequences listed, roughly 15% were seen once; the top ten hold around a fifth. Sequencing was done on a sample of PBMCs or a T cell subset sorted from them (not recorded which). These TCRs come from a young man who had mild COVID-19 (a few samples of this study predate the infection). Cell type and time point are not known. Both conserved end residues are part of each CDR3. The order of the fields is CDR3 DNA, CDR3 protein, J gene, V gene, clone size, D gene. D genes are given only for firm matches. Where a row states a size, it is once, few, many or the class of an expanded clone; other rows omit it.

CDR3 DNA: TGTGCCACCACTAGGGTAGCGTCTCAAGAGACCCAGTACTTC
CDR3 protein: CATTRVASQETQYF
J gene: TRBJ2-5
V gene: TRBV12-3/TRBV12-4
clone size: many
D gene: .

CDR3 DNA: TGTGCCAGCAGCTTGGGGCGACTAGCGGTTACCTACGAGCAGTACTTC
CDR3 protein: CASSLGRLAVTYEQYF
J gene: TRBJ2-7
V gene: TRBV11-2
clone size: few
D gene: TRBD2

CDR3 DNA: TGTGCCAGCTCGCTCGACTGGAGCCTCCAAGAGACCCAGTACTTC
CDR3 protein: CASSLDWSLQETQYF
J gene: TRBJ2-5
V gene: TRBV11-2
clone size: .
D gene: .

CDR3 DNA: TGCAGTGCTAGAGATAGTCAGGTCCGTAATCAGCCCCAGCATTTT
CDR3 protein: CSARDSQVRNQPQHF
J gene: TRBJ1-5
V gene: TRBV20-1
clone size: .
D gene: .

CDR3 DNA: TGTGCCAGCTCACCAGGCGGACAGCTTGAAGCTTTCTTT
CDR3 protein: CASSPGGQLEAFF
J gene: TRBJ1-1
V gene: TRBV18
clone size: .
D gene: .

CDR3 DNA: TGTGCCAGCAGCTTTTCTGGCCCGGATTCTAACACCATATATTTT
CDR3 protein: CASSFSGPDSNTIYF
J gene: TRBJ1-3
V gene: TRBV7-9
clone size: many
D gene: .

CDR3 DNA: TGCGCCAGCAGCTTGCTTGGATCGGAGCAGTACTTC
CDR3 protein: CASSLLGSEQYF
J gene: TRBJ2-7
V gene: TRBV5-1
clone size: .
D gene: .

CDR3 DNA: TGTGCCAGCAGTTACTCTCGTCTAGCGGGCTCCTACGAGCAGTACTTC
CDR3 protein: CASSYSRLAGSYEQYF
J gene: TRBJ2-7
V gene: TRBV6-5
clone size: few
D gene: TRBD2

CDR3 DNA: TGTGCCAGCAGTAGACAGGGAAAATCATCTTCCTATGGCTACACCTTC
CDR3 protein: CASSRQGKSSSYGYTF
J gene: TRBJ1-2
V gene: TRBV6-5
clone size: few
D gene: TRBD1

CDR3 DNA: TGTGCCACCAGTGCAGATGCAACTAATGAAAAACTGTTTTTT
CDR3 protein: CATSADATNEKLFF
J gene: TRBJ1-4
V gene: TRBV24-1
clone size: .
D gene: .

CDR3 DNA: TGCGCCAGCAGCCAAGATCGCGGGACAGGGAATGAAAAACTGTTTTTT
CDR3 protein: CASSQDRGTGNEKLFF
J gene: TRBJ1-4
V gene: TRBV4-1
clone size: many
D gene: TRBD1

CDR3 DNA: TGTGCCAGCAGTTACGCCAGGCAGGGCTATGGCTACACCTTC
CDR3 protein: CASSYARQGYGYTF
J gene: TRBJ1-2
V gene: TRBV6-5
clone size: .
D gene: .

CDR3 DNA: TGTGCCAGCGGGCGGGGACAGGACGCCTACAATGAGCAGTTCTTC
CDR3 protein: CASGRGQDAYNEQFF
J gene: TRBJ2-1
V gene: TRBV2
clone size: few
D gene: TRBD1

CDR3 DNA: TGTGCCAGCAGCTTAGCGTCGTGGGGGCTCGGGAACACTGAAGCTTTCTTT
CDR3 protein: CASSLASWGLGNTEAFF
J gene: TRBJ1-1
V gene: TRBV7-2
clone size: .
D gene: .

CDR3 DNA: TGTGCCAGCAGCCAAAGTCCCAGCGGGGAGCTGTTTTTT
CDR3 protein: CASSQSPSGELFF
J gene: TRBJ2-2
V gene: TRBV3-1
clone size: .
D gene: .

CDR3 DNA: TGTGCCAGCAGTTCTCGGACAGGGGGAGGCTATGGCTACACCTTC
CDR3 protein: CASSSRTGGGYGYTF
J gene: TRBJ1-2
V gene: TRBV28
clone size: .
D gene: TRBD1

CDR3 DNA: TGCGCCAGCAGCCAAGGAGTTGGAGTAACTGGGGCCAACGTCCTGACTTTC
CDR3 protein: CASSQGVGVTGANVLTF
J gene: TRBJ2-6
V gene: TRBV4-1
clone size: .
D gene: .

CDR3 DNA: TGTGCCAGCAGTCCGGGAGCATATTCGGCTCAGCCCCAGCATTTT
CDR3 protein: CASSPGAYSAQPQHF
J gene: TRBJ1-5
V gene: TRBV12-3/TRBV12-4
clone size: .
D gene: .

CDR3 DNA: TGTGCCAGCAGCTGGGCAGGAAGGGGGAACACTGAAGCTTTCTTT
CDR3 protein: CASSWAGRGNTEAFF
J gene: TRBJ1-1
V gene: TRBV5-5
clone size: .
D gene: .

CDR3 DNA: TGTGCCAGCTCCGGGGAGGGACCGCTGGGTACCTTC
CDR3 protein: CASSGEGPLGTF
J gene: TRBJ1-2
V gene: TRBV2
clone size: few
D gene: .

CDR3 DNA: TGTGCCAGCAGCCACCCCCCGGGACAGGGAAACACCATATATTTT
CDR3 protein: CASSHPPGQGNTIYF
J gene: TRBJ1-3
V gene: TRBV14
clone size: .
D gene: TRBD1

CDR3 DNA: TGCGCCAGCAGCCAAGACAGGGGAAGGGCCGGGGAGCTGTTTTTT
CDR3 protein: CASSQDRGRAGELFF
J gene: TRBJ2-2
V gene: TRBV4-3
clone size: .
D gene: .

CDR3 DNA: TGTGCCAGCAGCGTAGGGACAGGGTCCTCTGGAAACACCATATATTTT
CDR3 protein: CASSVGTGSSGNTIYF
J gene: TRBJ1-3
V gene: TRBV9
clone size: .
D gene: TRBD1

CDR3 DNA: TGCGCCAGCTCCTATAGCGGGGGGCGCACAGATACGCAGTATTTT
CDR3 protein: CASSYSGGRTDTQYF
J gene: TRBJ2-3
V gene: TRBV5-1
clone size: .
D gene: TRBD2

CDR3 DNA: TGTGCCAGCAGCCTACGAAACTCGAACACTGAAGCTTTCTTT
CDR3 protein: CASSLRNSNTEAFF
J gene: TRBJ1-1
V gene: TRBV7-2
clone size: many
D gene: .

CDR3 DNA: TGTGCCAGTAGTGCCGGGGGGACTCTTATGAACACTGAAGCTTTCTTT
CDR3 protein: CASSAGGTLMNTEAFF
J gene: TRBJ1-1
V gene: TRBV19
clone size: .
D gene: .

CDR3 DNA: TGTGCCAGCAGTCCGAACCCCGGGGGGACTGAAGCTTTCTTT
CDR3 protein: CASSPNPGGTEAFF
J gene: TRBJ1-1
V gene: TRBV12-3/TRBV12-4
clone size: few
D gene: .

CDR3 DNA: TGTGCCAGCAGTTTGACAGGGCCTAACACCATATATTTT
CDR3 protein: CASSLTGPNTIYF
J gene: TRBJ1-3
V gene: TRBV12-3/TRBV12-4
clone size: few
D gene: TRBD1

CDR3 DNA: TGTGCCAGCAGTTCGGGGGGGCCAAGAGATACGCAGTATTTT
CDR3 protein: CASSSGGPRDTQYF
J gene: TRBJ2-3
V gene: TRBV6-5
clone size: .
D gene: TRBD2

CDR3 DNA: TGTGCCACCAGTGATCCACACGAGGCCCGTGGACGAGGCGGCAGGCTCGAGCAGTACTTC
CDR3 protein: CATSDPHEARGRGGRLEQYF
J gene: TRBJ2-7
V gene: TRBV24-1
clone size: .
D gene: .

CDR3 DNA: TGCAGTGTTGCTAGCGGGGACTACAATGAGCAGTTCTTC
CDR3 protein: CSVASGDYNEQFF
J gene: TRBJ2-1
V gene: TRBV20-1
clone size: few
D gene: TRBD2

CDR3 DNA: TGTGCCAGCAGCTTGCGTCCAGGAGCCTACAATGAGCAGTTCTTC
CDR3 protein: CASSLRPGAYNEQFF
J gene: TRBJ2-1
V gene: TRBV5-6
clone size: many
D gene: .

CDR3 DNA: TGCGCCAGCAGCCGGATGGCGGGGGCGTTTACCGGGGAGCTGTTTTTT
CDR3 protein: CASSRMAGAFTGELFF
J gene: TRBJ2-2
V gene: TRBV4-1
clone size: .
D gene: .